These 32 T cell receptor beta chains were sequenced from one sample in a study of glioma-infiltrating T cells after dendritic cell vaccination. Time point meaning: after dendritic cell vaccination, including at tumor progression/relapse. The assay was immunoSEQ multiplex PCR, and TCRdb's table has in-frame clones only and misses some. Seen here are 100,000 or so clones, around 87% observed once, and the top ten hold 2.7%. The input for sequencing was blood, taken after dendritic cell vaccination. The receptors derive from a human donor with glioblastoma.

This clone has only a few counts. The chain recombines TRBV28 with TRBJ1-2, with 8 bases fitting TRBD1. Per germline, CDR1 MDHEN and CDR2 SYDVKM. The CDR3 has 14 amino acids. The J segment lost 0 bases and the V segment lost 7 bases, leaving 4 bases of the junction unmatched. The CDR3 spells CASKTGGANYGYTF. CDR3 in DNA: TGTGCCAGCAAAACAGGGGGAGCTAACTATGGCTACACCTTC.

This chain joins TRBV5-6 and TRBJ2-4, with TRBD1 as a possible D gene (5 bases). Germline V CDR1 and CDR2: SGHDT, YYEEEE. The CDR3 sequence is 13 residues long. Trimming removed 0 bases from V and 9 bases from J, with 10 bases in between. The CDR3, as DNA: TGTGCCAGCAGCTTGGCAGGGTCGGCCATTCAGTACTTC. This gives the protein CASSLAGSAIQYF.

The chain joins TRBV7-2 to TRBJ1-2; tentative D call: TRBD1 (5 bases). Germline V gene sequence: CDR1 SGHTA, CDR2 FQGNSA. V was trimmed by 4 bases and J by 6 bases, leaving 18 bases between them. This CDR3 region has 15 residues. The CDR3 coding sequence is TGTGCCAGCAGCTCTAGGGGCGCGGGGGGGAATGGCTACACCTTC. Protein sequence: CASSSRGAGGNGYTF.

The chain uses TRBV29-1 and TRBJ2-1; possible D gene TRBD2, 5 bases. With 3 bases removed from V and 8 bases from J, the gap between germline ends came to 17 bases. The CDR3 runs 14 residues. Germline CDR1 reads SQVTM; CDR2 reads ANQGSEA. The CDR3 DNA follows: TGCAGCGTTGATAGGAGGCTAGTCATCGATGAGCAGTTCTTC. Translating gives CSVDRRLVIDEQFF.

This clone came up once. In DNA form, the CDR3 reads TGTGCCAGCAGTGAAGTGGGGCAGGGCATGAATCAGCCCCAGCATTTT. This gives the protein CASSEVGQGMNQPQHF. The chain combines TRBV6-1 with TRBJ1-5; tentatively, D is TRBD1 (5 bases). This CDR3 has 16 amino acids. Germline V gives CDR1 MNHNS, CDR2 SASEGT. The ends were cut back, 1 base at V and 4 bases at J, with 14 bases in the middle.

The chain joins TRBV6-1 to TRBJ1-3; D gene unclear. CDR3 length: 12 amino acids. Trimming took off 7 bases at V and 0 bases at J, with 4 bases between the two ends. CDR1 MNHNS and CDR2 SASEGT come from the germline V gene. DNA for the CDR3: TGTGCCAGCATCCTCTCTGGAAACACCATATATTTT. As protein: CASILSGNTIYF.

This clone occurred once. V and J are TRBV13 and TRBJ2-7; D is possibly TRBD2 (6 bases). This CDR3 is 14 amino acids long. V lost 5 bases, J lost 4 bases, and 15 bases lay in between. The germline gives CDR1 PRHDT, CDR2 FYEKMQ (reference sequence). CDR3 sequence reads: CASSVGTPQYEQYF. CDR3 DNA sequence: TGTGCCAGCAGCGTCGGGACTCCTCAATACGAGCAGTACTTC.

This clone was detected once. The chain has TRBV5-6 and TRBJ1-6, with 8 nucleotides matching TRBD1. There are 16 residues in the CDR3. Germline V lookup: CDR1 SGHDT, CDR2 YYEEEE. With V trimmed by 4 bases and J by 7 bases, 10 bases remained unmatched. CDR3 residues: CASSLAGQGRNSPLHF. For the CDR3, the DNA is TGTGCCAGCAGCCTCGCTGGACAGGGTAGGAATTCACCCCTCCACTTT.

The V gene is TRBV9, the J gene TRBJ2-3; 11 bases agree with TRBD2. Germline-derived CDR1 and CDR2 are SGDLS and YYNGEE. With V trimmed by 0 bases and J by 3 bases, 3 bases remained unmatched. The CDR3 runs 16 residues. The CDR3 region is CASSVGTSGSTDTQYF. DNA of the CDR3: TGTGCCAGCAGCGTAGGAACTAGCGGGAGTACAGATACGCAGTATTTT.

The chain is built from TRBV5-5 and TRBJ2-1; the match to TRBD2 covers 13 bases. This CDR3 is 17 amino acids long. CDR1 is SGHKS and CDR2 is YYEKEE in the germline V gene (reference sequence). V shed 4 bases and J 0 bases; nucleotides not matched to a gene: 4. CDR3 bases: TGTGCCAGCAGCACGACTAGCGGGAGGAGCTCCTACAATGAGCAGTTCTTC. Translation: CASSTTSGRSSYNEQFF.

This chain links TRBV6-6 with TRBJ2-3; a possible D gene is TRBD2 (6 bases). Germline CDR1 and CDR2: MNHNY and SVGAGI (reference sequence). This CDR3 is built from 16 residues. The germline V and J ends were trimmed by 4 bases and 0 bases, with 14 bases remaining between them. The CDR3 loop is CASSFGTSTSTDTQYF. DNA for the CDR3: TGTGCCAGCAGTTTCGGGACTTCCACTAGCACAGATACGCAGTATTTT.

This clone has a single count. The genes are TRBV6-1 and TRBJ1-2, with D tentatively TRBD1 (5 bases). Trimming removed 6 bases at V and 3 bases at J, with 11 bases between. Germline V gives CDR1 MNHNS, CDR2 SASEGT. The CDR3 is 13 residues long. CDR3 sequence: CASRPGTDYGYTF. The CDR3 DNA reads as TGTGCCAGCAGGCCGGGGACTGACTATGGCTACACCTTC.

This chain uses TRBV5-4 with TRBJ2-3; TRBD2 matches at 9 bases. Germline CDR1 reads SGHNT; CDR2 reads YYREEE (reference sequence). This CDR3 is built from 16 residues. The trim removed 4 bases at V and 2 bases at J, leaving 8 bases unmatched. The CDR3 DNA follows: TGTGCCAGCAGCCGTCCGGGGACTAGCAACACAGATACGCAGTATTTT. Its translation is CASSRPGTSNTDTQYF. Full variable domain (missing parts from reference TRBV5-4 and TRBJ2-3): ETGVTQSPTHLIKTRGQQVTLRCSSQSGHNTVSWYQQALGQGPQFIFQYYREEENGRGNFPPRFSGLQFPNYSSELNVNALELDDSALYLCASSRPGTSNTDTQYFGPGTRLTVL.

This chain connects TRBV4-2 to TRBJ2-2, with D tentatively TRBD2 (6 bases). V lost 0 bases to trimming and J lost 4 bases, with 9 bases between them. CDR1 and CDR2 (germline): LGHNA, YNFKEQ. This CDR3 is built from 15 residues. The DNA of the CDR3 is TGTGCCAGCAGCCAAGAAGAGGGAGGCACCGGGGAGCTGTTTTTT. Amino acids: CASSQEEGGTGELFF.

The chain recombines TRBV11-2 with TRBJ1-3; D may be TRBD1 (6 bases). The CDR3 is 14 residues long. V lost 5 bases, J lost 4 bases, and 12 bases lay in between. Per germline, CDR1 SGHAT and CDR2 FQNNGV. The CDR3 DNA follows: TGTGCCAGCAGCCCACAGGGAAGAGGAAACACCATATATTTT. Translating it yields CASSPQGRGNTIYF. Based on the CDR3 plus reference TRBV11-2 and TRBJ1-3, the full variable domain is EAGVAQSPRYKIIEKRQSVAFWCNPISGHATLYWYQQILGQGPKLLIQFQNNGVVDDSQLPKDRFSAERLKGVDSTLKIQPAKLEDSAVYLCASSPQGRGNTIYFGEGSWLTVV.

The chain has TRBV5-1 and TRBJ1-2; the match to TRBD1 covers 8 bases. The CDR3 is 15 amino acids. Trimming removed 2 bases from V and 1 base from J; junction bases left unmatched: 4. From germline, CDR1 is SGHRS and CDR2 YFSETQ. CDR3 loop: CASSLMTGDNYGYTF. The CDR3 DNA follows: TGCGCCAGCAGCTTAATGACAGGGGATAACTATGGCTACACCTTC.

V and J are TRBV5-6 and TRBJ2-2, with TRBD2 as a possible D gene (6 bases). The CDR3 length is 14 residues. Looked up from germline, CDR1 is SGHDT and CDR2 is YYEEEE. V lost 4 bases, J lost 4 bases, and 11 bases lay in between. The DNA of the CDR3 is TGTGCCAGCAGCCAGGACTACAGCACCGGGGAGCTGTTTTTT. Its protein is CASSQDYSTGELFF.

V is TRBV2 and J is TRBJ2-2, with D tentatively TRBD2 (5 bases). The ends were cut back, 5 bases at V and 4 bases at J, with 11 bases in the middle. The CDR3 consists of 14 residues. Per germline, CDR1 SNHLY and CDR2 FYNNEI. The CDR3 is CASSPSGFTGELFF. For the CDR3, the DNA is TGTGCCAGCAGTCCCTCGGGATTCACCGGGGAGCTGTTTTTT. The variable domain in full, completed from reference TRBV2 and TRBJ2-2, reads EPEVTQTPSHQVTQMGQEVILRCVPISNHLYFYWYRQILGQKVEFLVSFYNNEISEKSEIFDDQFSVERPDGSNFTLKIRSTKLEDSAMYFCASSPSGFTGELFFGEGSRLTVL.

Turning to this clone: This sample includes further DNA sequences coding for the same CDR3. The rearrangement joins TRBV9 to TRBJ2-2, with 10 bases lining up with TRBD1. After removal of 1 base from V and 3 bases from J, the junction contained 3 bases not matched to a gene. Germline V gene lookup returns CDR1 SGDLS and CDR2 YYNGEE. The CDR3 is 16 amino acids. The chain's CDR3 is CASSVRQGAHTGELFF. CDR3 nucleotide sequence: TGTGCCAGCAGCGTAAGACAGGGGGCTCACACCGGGGAGCTGTTTTTT.

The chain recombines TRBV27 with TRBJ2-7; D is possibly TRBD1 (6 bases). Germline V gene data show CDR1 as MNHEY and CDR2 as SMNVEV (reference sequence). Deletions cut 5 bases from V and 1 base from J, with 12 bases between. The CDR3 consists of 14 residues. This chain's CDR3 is CASSPRTDSYEQYF. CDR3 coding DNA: TGTGCCAGCAGTCCTCGGACAGATTCCTACGAGCAGTACTTC.

In nucleotides, the CDR3 is TGTGCCAGCAGCTTAGGTCTAGCGGGGCTCTACGAGCAGTACTTC. It yields the protein CASSLGLAGLYEQYF. This chain joins TRBV11-3 and TRBJ2-7, with TRBD2 matching 9 bases. Unmatched junction bases numbered 4, after V lost 1 base and J lost 3 bases. The CDR3 is 15 residues long. Germline CDR1 is SGHNT and CDR2 is YENEEA.

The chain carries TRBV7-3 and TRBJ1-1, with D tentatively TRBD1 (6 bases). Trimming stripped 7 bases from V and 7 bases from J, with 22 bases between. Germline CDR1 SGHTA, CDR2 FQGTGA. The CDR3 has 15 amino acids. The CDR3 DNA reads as TGTGCCAGCATCATTCCAGGGGCCCCAGGAGGTGAAGCTTTCTTT. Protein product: CASIIPGAPGGEAFF. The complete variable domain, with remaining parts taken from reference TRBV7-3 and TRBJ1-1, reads GAGVSQTPSNKVTEKGKYVELRCDPISGHTALYWYRQSLGQGPEFLIYFQGTGAADDSGLPNDRFFAVRPEGSVSTLKIQRTERGDSAVYLCASIIPGAPGGEAFFGQGTRLTVV.

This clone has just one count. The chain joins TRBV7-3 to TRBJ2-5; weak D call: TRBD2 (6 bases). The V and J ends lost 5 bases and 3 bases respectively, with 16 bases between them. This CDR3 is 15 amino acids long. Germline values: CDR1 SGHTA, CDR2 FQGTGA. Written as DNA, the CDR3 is TGTGCCAGCAGCCCCGCGGGACTGCCCAAAGAGACCCAGTACTTC. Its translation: CASSPAGLPKETQYF. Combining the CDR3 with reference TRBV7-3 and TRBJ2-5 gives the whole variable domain GAGVSQTPSNKVTEKGKYVELRCDPISGHTALYWYRQSLGQGPEFLIYFQGTGAADDSGLPNDRFFAVRPEGSVSTLKIQRTERGDSAVYLCASSPAGLPKETQYFGPGTRLLVL.

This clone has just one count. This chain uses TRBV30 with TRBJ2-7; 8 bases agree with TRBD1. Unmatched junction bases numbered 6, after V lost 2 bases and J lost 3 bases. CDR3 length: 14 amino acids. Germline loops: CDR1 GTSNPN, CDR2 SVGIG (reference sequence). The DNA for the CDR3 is TGTGCCTGGAGTTTGGGTACAGGGGGCTACGAGCAGTACTTC. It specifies CAWSLGTGGYEQYF.

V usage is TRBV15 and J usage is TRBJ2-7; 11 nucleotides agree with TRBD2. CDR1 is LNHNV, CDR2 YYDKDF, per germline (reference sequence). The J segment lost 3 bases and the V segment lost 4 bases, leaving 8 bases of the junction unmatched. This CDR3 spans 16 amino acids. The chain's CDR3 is CATSIKGTSGNYEQYF. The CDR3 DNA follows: TGTGCCACCAGCATCAAGGGGACTAGCGGAAACTACGAGCAGTACTTC.

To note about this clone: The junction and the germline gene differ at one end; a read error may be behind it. CDR3 residues: CAWEGAGQPQHF. The CDR3 region has the DNA TGTGCCTGGGAGGGGGCAGGTCAGCCTCAGCATTTT. The genes are TRBV30 and TRBJ1-5, with 7 positions matching TRBD1. This CDR3 has 12 amino acids. From germline, CDR1 is GTSNPN and CDR2 SVGIG (reference sequence). Combining the CDR3 with reference TRBV30 and TRBJ1-5 gives the whole variable domain SQTIHQWPATLVQPVGSPLSLECTVEGTSNPNLYWYRQAAGRGLQLLFYSVGIGQISSEVPQNLSASRPQDRQFILSSKKLLLSDSGFYLCAWEGAGQPQHFGDGTRLSIL.

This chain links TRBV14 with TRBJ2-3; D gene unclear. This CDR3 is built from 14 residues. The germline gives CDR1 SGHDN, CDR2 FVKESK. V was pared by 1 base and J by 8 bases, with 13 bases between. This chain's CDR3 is CASSQGHPPVTQYF. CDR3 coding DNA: TGTGCCAGCAGCCAAGGGCATCCACCCGTTACGCAGTATTTT.

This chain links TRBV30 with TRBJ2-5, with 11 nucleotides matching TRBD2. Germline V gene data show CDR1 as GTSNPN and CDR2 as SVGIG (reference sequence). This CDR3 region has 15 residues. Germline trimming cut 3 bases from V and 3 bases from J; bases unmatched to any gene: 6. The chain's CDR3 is CAWRAGLAAKETQYF. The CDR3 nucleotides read TGTGCCTGGAGGGCGGGACTAGCGGCCAAAGAGACCCAGTACTTC. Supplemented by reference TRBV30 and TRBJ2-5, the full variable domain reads SQTIHQWPATLVQPVGSPLSLECTVEGTSNPNLYWYRQAAGRGLQLLFYSVGIGQISSEVPQNLSASRPQDRQFILSSKKLLLSDSGFYLCAWRAGLAAKETQYFGPGTRLLVL.

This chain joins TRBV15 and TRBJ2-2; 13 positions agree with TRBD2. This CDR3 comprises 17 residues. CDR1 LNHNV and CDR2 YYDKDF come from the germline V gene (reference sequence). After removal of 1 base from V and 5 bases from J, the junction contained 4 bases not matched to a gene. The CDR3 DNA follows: TGTGCCACCAGCAGAGGACTAGCGGGGGGAGGGACCGGGGAGCTGTTTTTT. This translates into CATSRGLAGGGTGELFF.

The chain's CDR3 is CASSLLGGSVDTGELFF. CDR3 nucleotides: TGTGCCAGCAGCTTGCTGGGGGGATCGGTCGACACCGGGGAGCTGTTTTTT. The V and J genes are TRBV7-9 and TRBJ2-2; maybe TRBD2 (6 bases). The CDR3 extends over 17 amino acids. Trimming stripped 3 bases from V and 3 bases from J, with 17 bases between. The germline V gene has CDR1 SEHNR and CDR2 FQNEAQ (reference sequence).

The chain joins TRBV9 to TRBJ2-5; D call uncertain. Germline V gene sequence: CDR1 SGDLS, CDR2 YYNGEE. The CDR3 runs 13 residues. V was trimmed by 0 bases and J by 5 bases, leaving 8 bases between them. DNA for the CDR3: TGTGCCAGCAGCGTAGCTGGCCAGGAGACCCAGTACTTC. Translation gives CASSVAGQETQYF.

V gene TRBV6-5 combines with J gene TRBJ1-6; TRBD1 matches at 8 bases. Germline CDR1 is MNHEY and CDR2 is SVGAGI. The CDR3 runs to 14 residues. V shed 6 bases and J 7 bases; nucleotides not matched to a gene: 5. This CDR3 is CASRLQGGNSPLHF. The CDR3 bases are TGTGCCAGCAGACTACAGGGGGGGAATTCACCCCTCCACTTT.